Following are 14 T cell receptor beta chains from one sample sequenced in a study of T-cell memory formation after mild COVID-19. From the 5' RACE reads, TCRdb called clonotypes with MiXCR, one entry per CDR3 protein. The sample includes 250,000 to 300,000 distinct CDR3 sequences, about 16% seen only once; the top ten take approximately 23%. The specimen sequenced was PBMCs or a T cell subset sorted from them (not recorded which). The receptor set was obtained from a young man who had mild COVID-19 (a few samples of this study predate the infection). Cell type and time point are not known.

V gene TRBV20-1 combines with J gene TRBJ2-5; 10 bases map to TRBD2. The V segment lost 0 bases and the J segment 10 bases; nucleotides outside the gene matches: 11. The germline CDR1 and CDR2 sequences are DFQATT and SNEGSKA (reference sequence). The CDR3 spans 15 residues. The CDR3 coding sequence is TGCAGTGCTAGAGAGCTAGCGGGGGCCTCAGTGGACCAGTACTTC. Encoded protein: CSARELAGASVDQYF.

CDR3 nucleotides: TGCGCCAGCAGCCACCTATCAGGGGCCGCAGCAGGCTACACCTTC. Protein: CASSHLSGAAAGYTF. V and J are TRBV4-3 and TRBJ1-2; a weak D match, TRBD1 (6 bases). The CDR3 has 15 amino acids. V was clipped by 3 bases and J by 8 bases, with 19 bases between them. The germline CDR1 and CDR2 sequences are LGHNA and YSLEER.

This clonotype turned up a few times. The chain joins TRBV4-3 to TRBJ1-2; D call uncertain. V gave up 0 bases and J gave up 0 bases, with 8 bases separating them. This CDR3 is built from 15 residues. CDR1 is LGHNA, CDR2 YSLEER, per germline. CDR3 loop: CASSQDWPANYGYTF. The DNA of the CDR3 is TGCGCCAGCAGCCAAGATTGGCCGGCTAACTATGGCTACACCTTC.

This clonotype was seen a handful of times. This chain links TRBV5-1 with TRBJ1-1, with D unresolved. CDR1 is SGHRS and CDR2 is YFSETQ in the germline V gene. CDR3 size: 13 residues. V gave up 2 bases and J gave up 2 bases, with 7 bases separating them. CDR3 region: CASSLGSNTEAFF. In DNA form, the CDR3 reads TGCGCCAGCAGCTTAGGGTCCAACACTGAAGCTTTCTTT.

This clonotype has at least ten counts. The genes are TRBV7-2 and TRBJ2-3; D perhaps matches TRBD2 (5 bases). CDR1 is SGHTA, CDR2 FQGNSA, per germline. This CDR3 has 15 residues. The V gene lost 5 bases and the J gene lost 2 bases, with 14 bases spanning the gap. CDR3 amino acids: CASSQTSTITDTQYF. DNA of the CDR3: TGTGCCAGCAGCCAAACCTCGACTATCACAGATACGCAGTATTTT.

In its sample, this clonotype was seen once. The genes are TRBV20-1 and TRBJ2-5; D remains unclear. The CDR3 consists of 11 residues. V lost 3 bases and J 4 bases, leaving 6 bases between the germline ends. Per the germline V gene, CDR1 is DFQATT and CDR2 is SNEGSKA (reference sequence). CDR3 in amino acids: CSARFSETQYF. DNA of the CDR3: TGCAGTGCTAGGTTCTCAGAGACCCAGTACTTC.

This clonotype was recorded a few times. V and J are TRBV5-1 and TRBJ1-6; perhaps TRBD1 as D (6 bases). V gave up 4 bases and J gave up 7 bases, with 15 bases separating them. Germline loops: CDR1 SGHRS, CDR2 YFSETQ. The CDR3 is 15 residues long. The CDR3 protein is CASSPSQGLNSPLHF. The CDR3 nucleotides are TGCGCCAGCAGCCCCTCCCAGGGGCTCAATTCACCCCTCCACTTT.

Ten or more counts support this clonotype. The J gene is TRBJ2-1, the V gene TRBV5-1, with 7 positions matching TRBD2. Unmatched junction bases numbered 2, after V lost 0 bases and J lost 2 bases. CDR1 and CDR2 (germline): SGHRS, YFSETQ. The CDR3 totals 15 residues. As DNA, the CDR3 is TGCGCCAGCAGCTTGGCCAGCGGGGCCTACAATGAGCAGTTCTTC. It translates to CASSLASGAYNEQFF.

This clonotype was observed a few times. V and J are TRBV7-2 and TRBJ2-1, with 10 bases aligning to TRBD2. Germline V gene lookup returns CDR1 SGHTA and CDR2 FQGNSA. The CDR3 covers 17 residues. The V and J ends lost 2 bases and 6 bases, in that order; junction bases with no gene match: 10. As DNA, the CDR3 is TGTGCCAGCAGCTTACAGCGGGGGGGCCATCCGTCCAATGAGCAGTTCTTC. Its translation is CASSLQRGGHPSNEQFF.

The chain joins TRBV20-1 to TRBJ1-3, with 9 bases aligning to TRBD1. The CDR3 sequence is 16 residues long. Germline V CDR1 and CDR2: DFQATT, SNEGSKA (reference sequence). V lost 6 bases and J lost 0; bases outside the gene matches: 9. CDR3 protein: CSATTGGKYSGNTIYF. Written as DNA, the CDR3 is TGCAGTGCAACTACAGGGGGCAAATACTCTGGAAACACCATATATTTT.

The rearrangement uses TRBV20-1 and TRBJ2-7; 8 bases map to TRBD1. CDR3 size: 14 residues. Germline CDR1 is DFQATT and CDR2 is SNEGSKA (reference sequence). V was pared by 3 bases and J by 0 bases, with 4 bases of the junction left unmatched. CDR3 amino acids: CSARDRASSYEQYF. CDR3 nucleotides: TGCAGTGCTAGGGACAGGGCCTCCTCCTACGAGCAGTACTTC.

The chain joins TRBV7-2 to TRBJ2-5; D is unclear. Per the germline V gene, CDR1 is SGHTA and CDR2 is FQGNSA. Trimming removed 6 bases from V and 8 bases from J, with 16 bases in between. This CDR3 comprises 13 residues. This CDR3 reads CASRPRLQHTQYF. CDR3 nucleotide sequence: TGTGCCAGCAGGCCTCGACTCCAGCACACCCAGTACTTC.

This clonotype showed up just a few times. The chain couples TRBV29-1 to TRBJ2-6, with D hard to call. V was shortened by 1 base and J by 1 base, with 5 bases between the two germline ends. The germline gives CDR1 SQVTM, CDR2 ANQGSEA. This CDR3 has 14 residues. CDR3 in DNA: TGCAGCGTTGAAGCGGGTTCTGGGGCCAACGTCCTGACTTTC. Residues: CSVEAGSGANVLTF.

This clonotype was counted only a few times. The gene calls are TRBV24-1 and TRBJ2-1, with 10 bases aligning to TRBD2. Germline values: CDR1 KGHDR, CDR2 SFDVKD. The CDR3 sequence is 17 residues long. The ends lost 3 bases at V and 9 bases at J; junction bases unmatched: 13. The CDR3 DNA sequence: TGTGCCACCAGTGATAGTGGGGCTAGCGGGGGAGGATTTGAGCAGTTCTTC. Translated: CATSDSGASGGGFEQFF.